Listed here are 13 T cell receptor beta chains from one sample, sequenced in a study of cytomegalovirus exposure and HLA in healthy donors. Primers: 60 Vbeta forward and 13 Jbeta reverse. The method was immunoSEQ multiplex PCR; TCRdb's version includes in-frame clones alone and lacks a portion of them. The data show 150,000 to 200,000 clones, with roughly 85% seen just once and approximately 8.5% held by the top ten. The sequencing sample was made of PBMCs. These receptors originate from a man aged 18-30 years in good health and CMV-seropositive.

The V gene is TRBV19, the J gene TRBJ2-4; D gene uncertain. The CDR3 contains 15 residues. The germline V and J ends were trimmed by 5 bases and 0 bases, with 11 bases remaining between them. Germline assignment: CDR1 LNHDA and CDR2 SQIVND (reference sequence). In nucleotides, the CDR3 is TGTGCCAGTAGTTTGGGCAGCCAAGCCAAAAACATTCAGTACTTC. Protein product: CASSLGSQAKNIQYF.

This rearrangement joins TRBV13 to TRBJ2-7, with D possibly being TRBD2 (6 bases). This CDR3 spans 15 amino acids. CDR1 and CDR2 (germline): PRHDT, FYEKMQ (reference sequence). Trimming removed 2 bases at V and 4 bases at J, with 15 bases between. In DNA form, the CDR3 reads TGTGCCAGCAGCTTACGTCTAGCGACTACTTACGAGCAGTACTTC. Amino acid sequence: CASSLRLATTYEQYF.

This chain links TRBV6-6 with TRBJ1-6, with 7 positions matching TRBD1. Trimming at V came to 0 bases and at J to 4 bases, leaving 0 bases not matched to a gene. The length of the CDR3 is 15 residues. Germline assignment: CDR1 MNHNY and CDR2 SVGAGI (reference sequence). Here the CDR3 reads CASSYSTGYNSPLHF. CDR3 DNA: TGTGCCAGCAGTTACTCGACAGGGTATAATTCACCCCTCCACTTT.

The chain couples TRBV20-1 to TRBJ2-7; maybe TRBD2 (5 bases). V lost 7 bases and J lost 3, with 7 bases in between. The V gene's germline CDR1 is DFQATT and CDR2 SNEGSKA (reference sequence). The CDR3 length is 10 residues. The CDR3 sequence is CSVGDYEQYF. Here the CDR3 DNA reads TGCAGTGTGGGAGACTACGAGCAGTACTTC.

This chain links TRBV19 with TRBJ1-3, with unresolved D. V was cut by 3 bases and J by 2 bases, with 14 bases left in between. Germline CDR1 is LNHDA and CDR2 is SQIVND (reference sequence). The CDR3 covers 16 residues. CDR3 region: CASSMPGPGAGNTIYF. The CDR3 DNA reads TGTGCCAGTAGTATGCCAGGACCCGGGGCTGGAAACACCATATATTTT.

This clone has only a few counts. The V call is TRBV4-1, the J call TRBJ1-6; TRBD1 matches at 8 bases. Germline V CDR1 and CDR2: MGHRA, YSYEKL. The CDR3 runs 16 residues. Trimming cost V 2 bases and J 9 bases; bases outside gene matches: 9. CDR3 DNA sequence: TGCGCCAGCAGCCAACTACAGGGGGTTGGTGGTTCACCCCTCCACTTT. This gives the protein CASSQLQGVGGSPLHF.

The rearrangement joins TRBV11-2 to TRBJ2-2; TRBD1 agrees at 7 bases. Trimming cost V 3 bases and J 7 bases; bases outside gene matches: 8. There are 15 residues in the CDR3. The V gene's germline CDR1 is SGHAT and CDR2 FQNNGV. DNA of the CDR3: TGTGCCAGCAGCTTCCGGACAGGAGGCGACGGGGAGCTGTTTTTT. The encoded protein is CASSFRTGGDGELFF.

The chain couples TRBV5-1 to TRBJ2-7; possibly TRBD2 for D (5 bases). The CDR3 totals 12 residues. Per germline, CDR1 SGHRS and CDR2 YFSETQ. Trimming left V 0 bases short and J 5 bases short, with 6 bases between. The CDR3 coding sequence is TGCGCCAGCAGCTTGGCCGGGAACGAGCAGTACTTC. This codes for CASSLAGNEQYF.

A remark on this clone: The sample contains more than one DNA sequence encoding this CDR3. The chain uses TRBV27 and TRBJ2-7, with D maybe TRBD2 (6 bases). Germline V CDR1 and CDR2: MNHEY, SMNVEV (reference sequence). V shed 3 bases and J shed 0 bases, with 9 bases lying between them. The CDR3 is 14 residues long. The CDR3, as DNA: TGTGCCAGCAGTTTCGGGGGACCCTCCTACGAGCAGTACTTC. Protein: CASSFGGPSYEQYF.

V gene TRBV7-2 combines with J gene TRBJ2-3, with TRBD2 matching 7 bases. Germline values: CDR1 SGHTA, CDR2 FQGNSA. The CDR3 has 15 residues. The V and J ends lost 2 bases and 3 bases, in that order; junction bases with no gene match: 5. The CDR3 DNA follows: TGTGCCAGCAGCTTAAATCGAGCGGGGACAGATACGCAGTATTTT. Its translation: CASSLNRAGTDTQYF.

V usage is TRBV4-3 and J usage is TRBJ1-1; D gene ambiguous. CDR3 size: 14 residues. With 6 bases removed from V and 0 bases from J, the gap between germline ends came to 11 bases. Germline V gene lookup returns CDR1 LGHNA and CDR2 YSLEER. CDR3: CASRVQAMNTEAFF. CDR3 DNA sequence: TGCGCCAGCAGGGTTCAGGCTATGAACACTGAAGCTTTCTTT.

The chain employs TRBV2 and TRBJ2-3; tentative D call: TRBD1 (6 bases). Germline V CDR1 and CDR2: SNHLY, FYNNEI. There are 13 residues in the CDR3. Trimming removed 1 base from V and 4 bases from J, with 6 bases in between. The CDR3 DNA follows: TGTGCCAGCAGTGAAGAGGGGGCAGATACGCAGTATTTT. This sequence encodes CASSEEGADTQYF. The full variable domain, rest sourced from reference TRBV2 and TRBJ2-3, is EPEVTQTPSHQVTQMGQEVILRCVPISNHLYFYWYRQILGQKVEFLVSFYNNEISEKSEIFDDQFSVERPDGSNFTLKIRSTKLEDSAMYFCASSEEGADTQYFGPGTRLTVL.

This chain links TRBV29-1 with TRBJ2-5, with D possibly matching TRBD1 (5 bases). CDR1 is SQVTM and CDR2 is ANQGSEA in the germline V gene. Trimming removed 6 bases at V and 4 bases at J, with 18 bases between. The CDR3 spans 14 residues. The DNA of the CDR3 is TGCAGCGTAAGATCCACAAGGGGCCCAGAGACCCAGTACTTC. Its translation: CSVRSTRGPETQYF.